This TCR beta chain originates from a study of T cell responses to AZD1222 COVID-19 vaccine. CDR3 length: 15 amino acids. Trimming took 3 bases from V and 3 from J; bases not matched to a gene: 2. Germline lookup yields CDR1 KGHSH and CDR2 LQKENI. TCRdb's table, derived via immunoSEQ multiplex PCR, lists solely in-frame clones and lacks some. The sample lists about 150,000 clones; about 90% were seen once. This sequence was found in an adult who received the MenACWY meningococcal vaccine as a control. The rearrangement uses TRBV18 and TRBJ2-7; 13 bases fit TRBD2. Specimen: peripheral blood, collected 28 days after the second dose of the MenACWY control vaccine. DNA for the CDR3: TGTGCCAGCTCACCCACTAGCGGGGGGGTCTACGAGCAGTACTTC. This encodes CASSPTSGGVYEQYF.